These 28 T cell receptor beta chains share one sample of origin, sequenced in a study of CXCR3-negative and CXCR3-positive naive CD8 T cells. The method, 5' RACE with UMI labels, was used to prepare the TRB cDNA libraries. TCRdb re-analyzed the 5' RACE reads; it lists each CDR3 protein once, without DNA. The repertoire table contains roughly 89,000 distinct CDR3 sequences. The sequencing sample was made of naive CXCR3- CD8+ T cells from blood. Described subset: CD45RO-CCR7+CD27+CD95- naive CD8+ T cells lacking CXCR3 (TNR3-). The receptors were sampled from a human donor in good health. Some clones in this sample may be carry-over from other donors' samples.

The J gene is TRBJ2-7, the V gene TRBV29-1. There are 11 residues in the CDR3. The V gene's germline CDR1 is SQVTM and CDR2 ANQGSEA. CDR3: CSARKDYEQYF.

The rearrangement uses TRBV5-1 and TRBJ2-7; as DNA is missing, the TRBD1 call by TCRdb cannot be tested. The CDR3 length is 14 residues. Germline CDR1 reads SGHRS; CDR2 reads YFSETQ. CDR3 region: CASSLNRDRYEQYF.

The J gene is TRBJ2-1, the V gene TRBV7-9; TCRdb's assignment of TRBD2 cannot be checked, as there is no DNA. The CDR3 loop spans 16 amino acids. Germline V CDR1 and CDR2: SEHNR, FQNEAQ (reference sequence). CDR3 loop: CASSLAGGVGDNEQFF.

The V call is TRBV28, the J call TRBJ2-2; the TRBD1 assignment by TCRdb is unverifiable without DNA. CDR1 is MDHEN and CDR2 is SYDVKM in the germline V gene. CDR3 size: 15 residues. The CDR3 loop is CASSWDRLGTGELFF. The whole variable domain, filled in from reference TRBV28 and TRBJ2-2, reads DVKVTQSSRYLVKRTGEKVFLECVQDMDHENMFWYRQDPGLGLRLIYFSYDVKMKEKGDIPEGYSVSREKKERFSLILESASTNQTSMYLCASSWDRLGTGELFFGEGSRLTVL.

The chain uses TRBV10-3 and TRBJ2-3; the D gene TCRdb calls, TRBD1, cannot be checked with no DNA. Germline CDR1 reads ENHRY; CDR2 reads SYGVKD. The CDR3 has 15 residues. The CDR3 loop is CAIRGGRGSTDTQYF.

The V call is TRBV7-2, the J call TRBJ1-1. The CDR3 runs 15 residues. Per the germline V gene, CDR1 is SGHTA and CDR2 is FQGNSA. The CDR3 protein is CASSFASGLNTEAFF.

The chain uses TRBV6-2 or TRBV6-3 and TRBJ2-5; TCRdb's assignment of TRBD2 cannot be checked, as there is no DNA. Germline assignment: CDR1 MNHEY and CDR2 SVGEGT. This CDR3 is 13 amino acids long. The CDR3 is CASSSGLEETQYF.

V gene TRBV6-5 combines with J gene TRBJ2-5. Germline CDR1 is MNHEY and CDR2 is SVGAGI. The length of the CDR3 is 14 residues. CDR3 in amino acids: CASSYESEQETQYF.

V gene TRBV18 combines with J gene TRBJ2-7; TCRdb indicates TRBD1, and absent DNA this call remains unverified. Germline CDR1 and CDR2: KGHSH and LQKENI. The CDR3 extends over 13 amino acids. This chain's CDR3 is CASSPAGPWEQYF.

J is TRBJ2-1 and V is TRBV12-3 or TRBV12-4; there is no DNA to check the TCRdb D call of TRBD2. There are 18 residues in the CDR3. CDR3: CASSSVPGLAEDDNEQFF.

The CDR3 reads CASSLESDNEQFF. The rearrangement joins TRBV7-9 to TRBJ2-1. The CDR3 sequence is 13 residues long. Germline V gene data show CDR1 as SEHNR and CDR2 as FQNEAQ (reference sequence).

J is TRBJ2-7 and V is TRBV10-3; TCRdb reports TRBD2, a call that lacks DNA to check it against. This CDR3 is built from 16 residues. The germline gives CDR1 ENHRY, CDR2 SYGVKD. The CDR3 loop reads CATFGIAGGPEYEQYF.

The chain joins TRBV27 to TRBJ1-5. Germline V gene sequence: CDR1 MNHEY, CDR2 SMNVEV (reference sequence). The CDR3 sequence is 15 residues long. This CDR3 is CASSLSGDLNQPQHF.

This chain uses TRBV6-5 with TRBJ2-7. CDR3 length: 15 residues. Germline-derived CDR1 and CDR2 are MNHEY and SVGAGI. The CDR3 protein is CASSFGRRSSYEQYF.

The chain joins TRBV5-1 to TRBJ2-5; the D gene TCRdb calls, TRBD2, cannot be checked with no DNA. Germline CDR1 SGHRS, CDR2 YFSETQ. CDR3 length: 14 amino acids. CDR3 region: CASYRGGAEETQYF. Full variable domain (rest looked up from reference TRBV5-1 and TRBJ2-5): KAGVTQTPRYLIKTRGQQVTLSCSPISGHRSVSWYQQTPGQGLQFLFEYFSETQRNKGNFPGRFSGRQFSNSRSEMNVSTLELGDSALYLCASYRGGAEETQYFGPGTRLLVL.

The chain links TRBV5-1 to TRBJ1-4; TCRdb designates TRBD1, a call that cannot be tested without DNA. This CDR3 spans 15 amino acids. Germline V gives CDR1 SGHRS, CDR2 YFSETQ. This CDR3 is CASSLRTGENEKLFF.

CDR3 in amino acids: CASSQEGPGSISTDTQYF. V and J are TRBV4-3 and TRBJ2-3; without DNA, the TCRdb call of TRBD1 cannot be checked. Looked up from germline, CDR1 is LGHNA and CDR2 is YSLEER. This CDR3 comprises 18 residues.

The V and J genes are TRBV29-1 and TRBJ2-7; the D call from TCRdb, TRBD1, cannot be confirmed without DNA. CDR1 and CDR2 (germline): SQVTM, ANQGSEA. The CDR3 loop spans 13 amino acids. The CDR3 sequence is CSVRAGNSYEQYF.

This chain's CDR3 is CSVASGLGASYEQYF. The chain combines TRBV29-1 with TRBJ2-7; TCRdb's D gene call, TRBD1, goes unchecked for lack of DNA. CDR1 is SQVTM and CDR2 is ANQGSEA in the germline V gene. CDR3 length equals 15 residues.

The V gene is TRBV4-1, the J gene TRBJ1-3; the D gene TCRdb calls, TRBD1, cannot be checked with no DNA. This CDR3 has 16 amino acids. Looked up from germline, CDR1 is MGHRA and CDR2 is YSYEKL. CDR3 loop: CASSQGRGKYGNTIYF.

The chain couples TRBV9 to TRBJ2-3; TCRdb reports TRBD2, a call that lacks DNA to check it against. The CDR3 totals 15 residues. The germline gives CDR1 SGDLS, CDR2 YYNGEE. The chain's CDR3 is CASSVVSGSTDTQYF.

The chain links TRBV28 to TRBJ2-1; TCRdb selects TRBD2, and the lack of DNA leaves this call unchecked. The germline CDR1 and CDR2 sequences are MDHEN and SYDVKM. The CDR3 contains 15 residues. This CDR3 reads CASSFRTSGRDEQFF. Using reference TRBV28 and TRBJ2-1 for the parts outside the CDR3, the full variable domain is DVKVTQSSRYLVKRTGEKVFLECVQDMDHENMFWYRQDPGLGLRLIYFSYDVKMKEKGDIPEGYSVSREKKERFSLILESASTNQTSMYLCASSFRTSGRDEQFFGPGTRLTVL.

The chain employs TRBV4-1 and TRBJ1-1. CDR1 is MGHRA and CDR2 is YSYEKL in the germline V gene. CDR3 length equals 15 residues. The CDR3 region is CASSQDRQGDTEAFF.

This chain links TRBV7-3 with TRBJ2-2; TCRdb gives TRBD1 as the D gene, but with no DNA this cannot be confirmed. Per germline, CDR1 SGHTA and CDR2 FQGTGA. CDR3 length: 16 amino acids. This CDR3 is CASSSGLRGDTGELFF.

The chain recombines TRBV11-2 with TRBJ1-1. This CDR3 comprises 12 residues. Germline V lookup: CDR1 SGHAT, CDR2 FQNNGV. The CDR3 is CASSLREDEAFF.

This sequence joins TRBV4-2 and TRBJ2-3; the TCRdb call, TRBD2, lacks DNA for checking. Germline V gene sequence: CDR1 LGHNA, CDR2 YNFKEQ. This CDR3 has 16 residues. The CDR3 loop reads CASSPLGGTITDTQYF.

The V and J genes are TRBV29-1 and TRBJ2-2. The CDR3 extends over 14 amino acids. CDR1 and CDR2 from the germline V gene are SQVTM and ANQGSEA. The CDR3 loop reads CSVEPRTNTGELFF.

The genes are TRBV2 and TRBJ2-7; the D call from TCRdb, TRBD1, cannot be confirmed without DNA. CDR1 and CDR2 from the germline V gene are SNHLY and FYNNEI. There are 12 residues in the CDR3. The CDR3 region is CAFLDGDYEQYF.